The clone carrying this T cell receptor (beta chain) was observed a handful of times. What it recognizes is unknown. Preparation of the TCRbeta library used unique molecular identifiers. Each CDR3 protein is one row after TCRdb ran MiXCR on the PCR reads. This sample carries approximately 500,000 distinct CDR3 sequences, 25% to 30% of them seen once, and the ten largest clones take 35% to 40%. This entry comes from a study of T-cell reconstitution after alpha-beta-depleted transplantation in children. Study observations and caveats: Expanded graft clones numbering several hundred reportedly gave rise to alpha-beta T cells about two months after transplant. When one year had passed after transplant, most T-cell counts and diversity came from newly produced T cells.

The CDR3 contains 15 residues. Unmatched junction bases numbered 7, after V lost 3 bases and J lost 3 bases. Germline CDR1 ENHRY, CDR2 SYGVKD. Sample: PBMCs, taken before TCRalphabeta/CD19-depleted stem cell transplant. The clonotype comes from a boy under two years old with Wiskott-Aldrich syndrome, due to receive a stem cell transplant. The chain employs TRBV10-3 and TRBJ2-7, with 8 nucleotides matching TRBD2. The CDR3 reads CAISDGRGGGYEQYF. CDR3 DNA: TGTGCCATCAGTGACGGTCGGGGGGGAGGCTACGAGCAGTACTTC.